The 8 T cell receptor beta chains reported below all come from one sample, sequenced in a study of naive and memory T cell subsets. TCR cDNA received a 3' ligated oligonucleotide that carried a UMI. Amplification of ligated cDNA took four PCR rounds with SP2 and nested alpha and beta constant primers. TCRdb redid the calling of the 5' RACE reads with MiXCR, one entry per CDR3 protein. The data contain roughly 60,000 distinct CDR3 sequences, approximately 7.2% of them seen just once; the ten biggest clones take up roughly a tenth. Receptors originate from a male donor in good health.

This clonotype appeared a few times. The chain employs TRBV11-3 and TRBJ2-2; 11 bases agree with TRBD2. Germline loops: CDR1 SGHNT, CDR2 YENEEA. V lost 4 bases and J lost 3; bases outside the gene matches: 4. This CDR3 region has 16 residues. The CDR3 sequence: CASSSGLAGYTGELFF. In DNA form, the CDR3 reads TGTGCCAGCAGCTCCGGACTAGCGGGCTACACCGGGGAGCTGTTTTTT.

The rearrangement uses TRBV6-1 and TRBJ1-1; D is ambiguous. Trimming stripped 6 bases from V and 10 bases from J, with 6 bases between. The CDR3 has 9 amino acids. Per germline, CDR1 MNHNS and CDR2 SASEGT. CDR3 sequence (DNA): TGTGCCAGCAGCCCCGGAGCTTTCTTT. Translating it yields CASSPGAFF.

There are many counts of this clonotype. The chain recombines TRBV12-3 or TRBV12-4 with TRBJ2-2; tentatively, D is TRBD1 (6 bases). V was trimmed by 6 bases and J by 5 bases, leaving 19 bases between them. The CDR3 loop spans 16 amino acids. CDR3 loop: CASSPSGALRTGELFF. The CDR3 bases are TGTGCCAGCAGCCCGTCAGGGGCCTTAAGGACCGGGGAGCTGTTTTTT.

This clonotype showed up just a few times. The genes are TRBV7-7 and TRBJ2-5; 8 bases are shared with TRBD1. From germline, CDR1 is SSHAT and CDR2 FNYEAQ (reference sequence). The ends lost 5 bases at V and 4 bases at J; junction bases unmatched: 9. There are 15 residues in the CDR3. The CDR3 DNA reads as TGTGCCAGCAGCCTTACAGGGGGAGACGGAGAGACCCAGTACTTC. Translating it yields CASSLTGGDGETQYF.

In this sample, this clonotype turned up many times. The J gene is TRBJ2-7, the V gene TRBV29-1, with D hard to call. The V end was cut by 4 bases, the J end by 2 bases, with 9 bases between. This CDR3 has 12 amino acids. Germline V gives CDR1 SQVTM, CDR2 ANQGSEA. The CDR3 region is CSVVADAYEQYF. The CDR3 coding sequence is TGCAGCGTTGTTGCTGATGCCTACGAGCAGTACTTC.

This clonotype was recorded at least ten times. V is TRBV5-4 and J is TRBJ2-7, with D possibly being TRBD1 (5 bases). This CDR3 comprises 16 residues. V was cut by 0 bases and J by 4 bases, with 17 bases left in between. Germline assignment: CDR1 SGHNT and CDR2 YYREEE (reference sequence). The CDR3 protein is CASSLVTGSSLYEQYF. The CDR3 DNA reads as TGTGCCAGCAGCTTGGTCACAGGAAGTTCTCTTTACGAGCAGTACTTC.

The V call is TRBV19, the J call TRBJ1-5, with TRBD1 as a possible D gene (5 bases). CDR1 and CDR2 from the germline V gene are LNHDA and SQIVND (reference sequence). The CDR3 runs to 15 residues. Trimming shortened V by 8 bases and J by 3 bases, and 17 bases separated the two germline ends. CDR3 sequence: CASRGRDGNNQPQHF. The CDR3 nucleotides are TGTGCCAGTCGGGGTCGGGACGGTAACAATCAGCCCCAGCATTTT.

The chain has TRBV2 and TRBJ2-7; TRBD2 is a possible D gene (6 bases). Germline lookup yields CDR1 SNHLY and CDR2 FYNNEI. The CDR3 covers 12 residues. The ends were cut back, 2 bases at V and 7 bases at J, with 9 bases in the middle. CDR3 residues: CASSELRGEQYF. In DNA, the CDR3 is TGTGCCAGCAGTGAATTGCGGGGAGAGCAGTACTTC.